These T cell receptor beta chains were read from a single sample in a study of blood T cell repertoires in COVID-19. Using immunoSEQ multiplex PCR, the repertoire was profiled, and TCRdb retains in-frame clones only, with some absent. Among about 82,000 clones listed, roughly 82% were seen once. Input material: peripheral blood. The receptor set was obtained from a middle-aged man with active or convalescent COVID-19. Both conserved end residues are part of each CDR3. A D gene is named only where the DNA matches it firmly. Only part of the rows carry a size: once, few, many, or a class if the clone is expanded.

V	D	J	size	DNA	CDR3
TRBV7-9	-	TRBJ1-1	-	TGTGCCAGCAGCTTGGGGGCAGGAATGAACACTGAAGCTTTCTTT	CASSLGAGMNTEAFF
TRBV10-3	TRBD1	TRBJ1-5	-	TGTGCCATCAGTGAGGACAGGGCAGGTGTTCAGCCCCAGCATTTT	CAISEDRAGVQPQHF
TRBV5-1	TRBD1	TRBJ2-3	-	TGCGCCAGCAGCGGGACAGCGGAGCTACCAGATACGCAGTATTTT	CASSGTAELPDTQYF
TRBV19	-	TRBJ1-6	-	TGTGCCAGTAGTATCACGGGGAAAGGGATCTCTAATTCACCCCTCCACTTT	CASSITGKGISNSPLHF
TRBV29-1	TRBD2	TRBJ2-5	few	TGCAGCGTTGGAAAGGGCAGGGAGGGAGAGACCCAGTACTTC	CSVGKGREGETQYF
TRBV19	-	TRBJ1-5	-	TGTGCCAGTAGTATGAGCGGCCACCGAAGCAATCAGCCCCAGCATTTT	CASSMSGHRSNQPQHF
TRBV5-1	TRBD1	TRBJ1-1	-	TGCGCCAGCAGCACCTCGACCGGGACAGGGGCTGAAGCTTTCTTT	CASSTSTGTGAEAFF
TRBV27	-	TRBJ1-5	-	TGTGCCAGCAGCAACTCCCAATATAGCAATCAGCCCCAGCATTTT	CASSNSQYSNQPQHF
TRBV5-1	TRBD1	TRBJ1-1	-	TGCGCCAGCAGCTTGGGGCCCGGGACAGGGAACACTGAAGCTTTCTTT	CASSLGPGTGNTEAFF
TRBV5-1	TRBD1	TRBJ2-3	-	TGCGCCAGCAGCTTAACTGGGACAGGCATCGATACGCAGTATTTT	CASSLTGTGIDTQYF
TRBV7-9	-	TRBJ1-2	-	TGTGCCAGCAGCCAACAGGGTAACGGTGGCTACACCTTC	CASSQQGNGGYTF
TRBV5-8	-	TRBJ2-2	-	TGTGCCAGCAGCTTGGAGATCGGAGGCCCTGGATCCGGGGAGCTGTTTTTT	CASSLEIGGPGSGELFF
TRBV19	TRBD1	TRBJ2-5	few	TGTGCCAGTAATTCGGGACAGGGACAAGAGACCCAGTACTTC	CASNSGQGQETQYF
TRBV2	-	TRBJ2-3	-	TGTGCCAGCATTCGAACAGGCACAGATACGCAGTATTTT	CASIRTGTDTQYF
TRBV3-1/TRBV3-2	TRBD1	TRBJ1-1	-	TGTGCCAGCAGCGGACAGGGGAGCACTGAAGCTTTCTTT	CASSGQGSTEAFF
TRBV9	-	TRBJ2-2	few	TGTGCCAGGGTGCAGGGGACCGGGGAGCTGTTTTTT	CARVQGTGELFF
TRBV19	-	TRBJ1-5	few	TGTGCCAGTAGTATTAGCCGATATCAGCCCCAGCATTTT	CASSISRYQPQHF
TRBV7-6	TRBD1	TRBJ1-1	once	TGTGCCAGCAGCCTAGGGATTGGACAGGGGGACACTGAAGCTTTCTTT	CASSLGIGQGDTEAFF
TRBV10-3	-	TRBJ1-5	-	TGTGCCATCAGTGAGTCACAGGGATTTAGCAATCAGCCCCAGCATTTT	CAISESQGFSNQPQHF
TRBV2	TRBD1	TRBJ1-1	-	TGTGCCAGCAGTCAATATACGACAGGGACTGAAGCTTTCTTT	CASSQYTTGTEAFF
TRBV2	-	TRBJ1-3	-	TGTGCCAGCAGTGAAGCGCTTCGAGGATTTGCTGGAAACACCATATATTTT	CASSEALRGFAGNTIYF
TRBV10-3	TRBD2	TRBJ2-1	-	TGTGCCATCAGGGAAAGCGGGGGTGGTTCCAATGAGCAGTTCTTC	CAIRESGGGSNEQFF
TRBV15	TRBD2	TRBJ2-5	-	TGTGCCACCACGGGGGGAGCGGGGGGAGAGACCCAGTACTTC	CATTGGAGGETQYF
TRBV4-3	TRBD2	TRBJ2-5	-	TGCGCCAGCAGCCAAGGTCGCGGGGGGGGCGGTGAGACCCAGTACTTC	CASSQGRGGGGETQYF
TRBV10-3	TRBD1	TRBJ2-3	once	TGTGCCATCAGTGAGTCGGGACAGGGGCAAGATACGCAGTATTTT	CAISESGQGQDTQYF
TRBV5-8	TRBD1	TRBJ1-6	-	TGTGCCAGCAGCTTCGGAGATGGGACAGCAAATTCACCCCTCCACTTT	CASSFGDGTANSPLHF
TRBV18	TRBD2	TRBJ2-2	-	TGTGCCAGCTCACCATCCGGACTAGCGGGATCTGGGGAGCTGTTTTTT	CASSPSGLAGSGELFF
TRBV5-1	TRBD1	TRBJ2-3	-	TGCGCCAGCAGCAAAAGATCCGGGACAGGCACAGATACGCAGTATTTT	CASSKRSGTGTDTQYF
TRBV7-8	-	TRBJ2-1	few	TGTGCCAGCAGCTTAGGAGGGGACTTTTCCTACAATGAGCAGTTCTTC	CASSLGGDFSYNEQFF
TRBV7-6	-	TRBJ2-1	few	TGTGCCAGCAGCTTAGGGCAGGGTGGGTACAATGAGCAGTTCTTC	CASSLGQGGYNEQFF
TRBV4-1	TRBD2	TRBJ2-7	-	TGCGCCAGCAGCCAAAATGGACTAGCGGGCCACGAGCAGTACTTC	CASSQNGLAGHEQYF
TRBV11-2	TRBD1	TRBJ2-5	-	TGTGCCAGCAGCACCGGGACAGGGGTTGGAGAGACCCAGTACTTC	CASSTGTGVGETQYF
TRBV19	-	TRBJ1-5	-	TGTGCCAGTAGGTGGCAGGGCCACAATCAGCCCCAGCATTTT	CASRWQGHNQPQHF
TRBV6-5	-	TRBJ1-3	-	TGTGCCAGCATTCGGGCCCGGGGGGACACCATATATTTT	CASIRARGDTIYF
TRBV19	-	TRBJ2-2	-	TGTGCCAGCGCGACAGTCTTAGTTACCGGGGAGCTGTTTTTT	CASATVLVTGELFF
TRBV28	TRBD1	TRBJ2-2	once	TGTGCCAGCAGTTTTCCTCGGGGACAGGGGCCAACCGGGGAGCTGTTTTTT	CASSFPRGQGPTGELFF
TRBV9	TRBD1	TRBJ1-2	-	TGTGCCAGCAGCCTGGAGACAGGGTCGGGCTATGGCTACACCTTC	CASSLETGSGYGYTF
TRBV12-3/TRBV12-4	-	TRBJ2-1	-	TGTGCCAGCAGTTTGCCTGGGGGCCTTGAGCAGTTCTTC	CASSLPGGLEQFF
TRBV7-2	-	TRBJ1-3	few	TGTGCCAGCAGCCTACAGGGCTCTGGAAACACCATATATTTT	CASSLQGSGNTIYF
TRBV5-4	TRBD1	TRBJ1-4	-	TGTGCCAGCAGCGTCGGGACAGGGGGAACTAATGAAAAACTGTTTTTT	CASSVGTGGTNEKLFF
TRBV19	TRBD1	TRBJ2-5	-	TGTGCCAGTAGACCCACAGGGGGCGGAGGGGAGACCCAGTACTTC	CASRPTGGGGETQYF
TRBV7-2	-	TRBJ1-1	once	TGTGCCAGCAGCTTAGCCGGTTTGAACACTGAAGCTTTCTTT	CASSLAGLNTEAFF
TRBV9	-	TRBJ2-3	-	TGTGCCAGCAGCGTAGCCCCTACCACAGATACGCAGTATTTT	CASSVAPTTDTQYF
TRBV7-2	-	TRBJ2-7	few	TGTGCCAGCAGCTTAATAGGGGGAAGCTCCTACGAGCAGTACTTC	CASSLIGGSSYEQYF
TRBV5-1	TRBD1	TRBJ2-5	-	TGCGCCAGCAGCCAAGGGACAGTCCAAGAGACCCAGTACTTC	CASSQGTVQETQYF
TRBV2	-	TRBJ2-2	few	TGTGCCAGCACCCTCGCGAACACCGGGGAGCTGTTTTTT	CASTLANTGELFF
TRBV9	TRBD2	TRBJ2-3	-	TGTGCCAGCAGCGTAGGTATTAGCGGGGGTTCAGATACGCAGTATTTT	CASSVGISGGSDTQYF
TRBV5-6	TRBD1	TRBJ2-5	-	TGTGCCAGCAGCTTATTTCGACAGGGGGAGGAGACCCAGTACTTC	CASSLFRQGEETQYF
TRBV14	-	TRBJ2-2	-	TGTGCCAGCAGCCAGGGACTTAACACCGGGGAGCTGTTTTTT	CASSQGLNTGELFF
TRBV3-1/TRBV3-2	TRBD1	TRBJ1-3	-	TGTGCCAGCAGCCCTATTCAGGGGGGCGCTGGAAACACCATATATTTT	CASSPIQGGAGNTIYF
TRBV7-2	TRBD1	TRBJ1-5	once	TGTGCCAGCAGCTTAGCCGGGACAGACAATCAGCCCCAGCATTTT	CASSLAGTDNQPQHF
TRBV7-2	TRBD2	TRBJ2-1	-	TGTGCCAGCAGCCCCCCGACTAGCGGGGGGGGACATTACAATGAGCAGTTCTTC	CASSPPTSGGGHYNEQFF
TRBV19	-	TRBJ2-2	-	TGTGCCAGTAGTATAGGGGGGCAGGTCACCGGGGAGCTGTTTTTT	CASSIGGQVTGELFF